This TCR beta chain was identified during a study of control samples from healthy donors and cancer patients. Generated by immunoSEQ multiplex PCR, the TCRdb table keeps only in-frame clones and is missing some. Counted here are about 110,000 clones, 70% to 85% occurring once; the ten biggest clones make up about 5.9%. The V and J ends lost 4 bases and 6 bases, in that order; junction bases with no gene match: 9. Germline V gene sequence: CDR1 SGHKS, CDR2 YYEKEE (reference sequence). CDR3 size: 14 residues. Input material: blood. This sequence was found in a man aged 18 to 35 in good health. The rearrangement uses TRBV5-5 and TRBJ1-2; 7 bases are a match to TRBD1. The CDR3 region is CASSKGQAVHGYTF. In nucleotides, the CDR3 is TGTGCCAGCAGCAAAGGACAGGCGGTCCATGGCTACACCTTC.